The 32 T cell receptor beta chains below come from one sample, sequenced in a study of T cell repertoires in cytomegalovirus infection. TCRdb passed the reads through MiXCR, listing each CDR3 protein once. The sample includes a few hundred thousand distinct CDR3 sequences, more than 20% of them seen just once. Antigen specificity for these receptors is unknown. The sequencing here drew on cultured PBMCs, taken from culture after CMV antigen stimulation. The receptors come from a human donor in good health (CMV status not recorded). Some clones in this sample may be carry-over from other donors' samples.

This chain connects TRBV29-1 to TRBJ2-1; 10 bases map to TRBD2. The CDR3 sequence is 13 residues long. Germline CDR1 is SQVTM and CDR2 is ANQGSEA. With 7 bases clipped from V and 10 bases from J, the junction kept 10 bases outside the gene matches. Here the CDR3 DNA reads TGCAGCGGGAGACTAGCGGGTTACGCGGAGCAGTTCTTC. Protein sequence: CSGRLAGYAEQFF.

This chain connects TRBV27 to TRBJ2-3; TRBD1 or TRBD2 may be the D gene (6 bases each). Germline lookup yields CDR1 MNHEY and CDR2 SMNVEV (reference sequence). V shed 3 bases and J shed 2 bases, with 12 bases lying between them. This CDR3 spans 15 amino acids. CDR3 sequence reads: CASSFYGGHTDTQYF. CDR3 DNA: TGTGCCAGCAGTTTCTATGGGGGGCACACAGATACGCAGTATTTT.

This sequence joins TRBV6-2 or TRBV6-3 and TRBJ2-7; no clear D. Trimming shortened V by 2 bases and J by 7 bases, and 9 bases separated the two germline ends. Germline values: CDR1 MNHEY, CDR2 SVGEGT. This CDR3 is 12 amino acids long. The CDR3 is CASSYLTGEQYV. CDR3 nucleotide sequence: TGTGCCAGCAGTTACCTGACTGGGGAGCAGTACGTC.

This clonotype was seen at least ten times. The chain joins TRBV6-2 or TRBV6-3 to TRBJ2-5, with 14 bases fitting TRBD2. Trimming removed 7 bases from V and 9 bases from J; junction bases left unmatched: 7. The CDR3 is 14 residues long. CDR1 and CDR2 (germline): MNHEY, SVGEGT. CDR3: CASNSGLAGVAQYF. CDR3 DNA: TGTGCCAGCAATTCGGGACTAGCGGGGGTCGCCCAGTACTTC.

This clonotype was counted ten times or more. The rearrangement uses TRBV7-2 and TRBJ2-6; D is undetermined. The germline V and J ends were trimmed by 2 bases and 1 base, with 6 bases remaining between them. This CDR3 is built from 15 residues. CDR1 is SGHTA, CDR2 FQGNSA, per germline. CDR3: CASSLMRSGANVLTF. The CDR3 region has the DNA TGTGCCAGCAGCTTAATGCGATCTGGGGCCAACGTCCTGACTTTC.

At least ten counts were recorded for this clonotype. CDR3 nucleotide sequence: TGTGCCAGCAGCCCCGGCGTCCGGTCCGAGCAGTACGTC. This translates into CASSPGVRSEQYV. V usage is TRBV7-2 and J usage is TRBJ2-7; D gene unclear. V lost 5 bases to trimming and J lost 6 bases, with 14 bases between them. The CDR3 extends over 13 amino acids. CDR1 is SGHTA, CDR2 FQGNSA, per germline.

The rearrangement uses TRBV6-2 or TRBV6-3 and TRBJ2-2; D remains ambiguous. CDR3 length equals 13 residues. Germline values: CDR1 MNHEY, CDR2 SVGEGT. V gave up 4 bases and J gave up 9 bases, with 12 bases separating them. This chain's CDR3 is CASSFAVPRELFF. CDR3 in DNA: TGTGCCAGCAGTTTCGCCGTTCCAAGGGAGCTGTTTTTT.

This clonotype was seen repeatedly, ten times or more. The chain uses TRBV7-2 and TRBJ1-5; 8 positions agree with TRBD1. CDR1 and CDR2 from the germline V gene are SGHTA and FQGNSA. The CDR3 covers 16 residues. With 5 bases clipped from V and 6 bases from J, the junction kept 12 bases outside the gene matches. The CDR3 nucleotides are TGTGCCAGCAGCCCGCGGACAGGGATATCGGCTCAGCCCCAGCATTTT. The encoded protein is CASSPRTGISAQPQHF. The whole variable domain, filled in from reference TRBV7-2 and TRBJ1-5, reads GAGVSQSPSNKVTEKGKDVELRCDPISGHTALYWYRQSLGQGLEFLIYFQGNSAPDKSGLPSDRFSAERTGGSVSTLTIQRTQQEDSAVYLCASSPRTGISAQPQHFGDGTRLSIL.

The rearrangement links TRBV15 to TRBJ2-1, with TRBD2 matching over 7 bases. Germline V gene lookup returns CDR1 LNHNV and CDR2 YYDKDF (reference sequence). This CDR3 region has 13 residues. V shed 3 bases, J shed 5 bases, and the junction held 1 base outside the gene matches. CDR3 nucleotides: TGTGCCACCAGCAGGGGGAGGGACAATGAGCAGTTCTTC. Its protein product is CATSRGRDNEQFF.

This clonotype appeared a few times. The CDR3 bases are TGTGCCAGCAGCTTTGCAGGGGAGGGTCAGCCCCAGCATTTT. It encodes CASSFAGEGQPQHF. This chain connects TRBV7-6 to TRBJ1-5, with a weak D call TRBD1 (6 bases). The CDR3 consists of 14 residues. Germline CDR1 and CDR2: SGHVS and FNYEAQ. V lost 3 bases and J 6 bases, leaving 12 bases between the germline ends.

As concerns this clonotype: Given the absence of the conserved phenylalanine or tryptophan at the CDR3 end, a read error is likely. The J gene is TRBJ2-5, the V gene TRBV10-3, with a tentative D call TRBD2 (5 bases). With 4 bases removed from V and 5 bases from J, the gap between germline ends came to 8 bases. CDR1 ENHRY and CDR2 SYGVKD come from the germline V gene. This CDR3 has 12 residues. As DNA, the CDR3 is TGTGCCATCAGTGTAGCGAGGGAGACCCAGTACTTA. It codes for CAISVARETQYL.

The chain uses TRBV20-1 and TRBJ1-2; possible D gene TRBD1, 6 bases. This CDR3 spans 17 amino acids. CDR1 and CDR2 (germline): DFQATT, SNEGSKA (reference sequence). Between the trimmed V and J ends, which lost 3 bases and 0 bases, there was a span of 20 bases. The CDR3 protein is CSASRWPGAQANYGYTF. Here the CDR3 DNA reads TGCAGTGCTAGTCGTTGGCCAGGGGCCCAAGCTAACTATGGCTACACCTTC.

This clonotype was picked up a small number of times. The chain employs TRBV25-1 and TRBJ2-2, with a weak D call TRBD2 (6 bases). Germline V gene data show CDR1 as MGHDK and CDR2 as SYGVNS. Between the trimmed V and J ends, which lost 4 bases and 4 bases, there was a span of 10 bases. CDR3 length: 14 amino acids. In DNA form, the CDR3 reads TGTGCCAGCAGTGCAGGGACTTTCACCGGGGAGCTGTTTTTT. It yields the protein CASSAGTFTGELFF. Variable domain in full (rest from reference TRBV25-1 and TRBJ2-2): EADIYQTPRYLVIGTGKKITLECSQTMGHDKMYWYQQDPGMELHLIHYSYGVNSTEKGDLSSESTVSRIRTEHFPLTLESARPSHTSQYLCASSAGTFTGELFFGEGSRLTVL.

V gene TRBV19 combines with J gene TRBJ1-6; D not certain. V was clipped by 8 bases and J by 0 bases, with 11 bases between them. This CDR3 is 15 amino acids long. CDR1 and CDR2 from the germline V gene are LNHDA and SQIVND (reference sequence). The CDR3 reads CASGQKGSYNSPLHF. The DNA for the CDR3 is TGTGCCAGTGGCCAAAAAGGCTCCTATAATTCACCCCTCCACTTT.

The chain uses TRBV10-3 and TRBJ2-7; 11 bases are shared with TRBD1. This CDR3 region has 15 residues. J gave up 0 bases and V 3 bases, and 1 base lay outside the gene matches. Germline V gives CDR1 ENHRY, CDR2 SYGVKD. CDR3 region: CAISEGTGGSYEQYV. The CDR3 DNA follows: TGTGCCATCAGTGAAGGGACAGGGGGCTCCTACGAGCAGTACGTC.

The V gene is TRBV28, the J gene TRBJ2-1; 7 bases are shared with TRBD1. The CDR3 has 15 amino acids. Germline CDR1 is MDHEN and CDR2 is SYDVKM. V trimming: 6 bases; J trimming: 0 bases; junction bases outside the gene matches: 5. CDR3 in amino acids: CASSQPGGSYNEQFF. Here the CDR3 DNA reads TGTGCCAGCAGCCAACCAGGGGGCTCCTACAATGAGCAGTTCTTC.

This clonotype was seen only a few times. The rearrangement joins TRBV18 to TRBJ2-7; 7 positions agree with TRBD2. The CDR3 has 15 residues. CDR1 and CDR2 (germline): KGHSH, LQKENI. The J segment lost 4 bases and the V segment lost 0 bases, leaving 6 bases of the junction unmatched. The CDR3 reads CASSPPRQRGYEQYF. CDR3 nucleotide sequence: TGTGCCAGCTCACCACCCAGGCAGCGGGGATACGAGCAGTACTTC.

The chain has TRBV15 and TRBJ1-2; D unresolved. CDR3 length equals 11 residues. Trimming cost V 5 bases and J 4 bases, with 5 bases left between them. The germline gives CDR1 LNHNV, CDR2 YYDKDF (reference sequence). The CDR3 DNA follows: TGTGCCACCAGCGATCCCTATGGCTACACCTTC. Translated, it gives CATSDPYGYTF.

The chain links TRBV28 to TRBJ2-5, with 7 bases fitting TRBD2. In germline, CDR1 is MDHEN, CDR2 SYDVKM. The CDR3 sequence is 15 residues long. The J segment lost 5 bases and the V segment lost 6 bases, leaving 12 bases of the junction unmatched. The CDR3 loop is CASSSLGAGAETQYF. The CDR3 DNA sequence: TGTGCCAGCAGCTCCCTCGGGGCGGGAGCTGAGACCCAGTACTTC.

In regard to this clonotype: A single base separates this from a much larger clone, so it may be a read error. The rearrangement links TRBV7-2 to TRBJ1-3; a weak D match, TRBD1 (5 bases). The germline CDR1 and CDR2 sequences are SGHTA and FQGNSA. The CDR3 runs 14 residues. This chain's CDR3 is CASGRDGSGNTICF. CDR3 nucleotides: TGTGCCAGCGGCCGGGACGGCTCTGGAAACACCATATGTTTT.

Here the CDR3 DNA reads TGTGCCAGCAGTGCGCGGACAGACGGGTACACTGAAGCTTTCTTT. Its translation: CASSARTDGYTEAFF. This chain uses TRBV12-3 or TRBV12-4 with TRBJ1-1; possibly TRBD1 for D (6 bases). The length of the CDR3 is 15 residues. V shed 5 bases and J shed 3 bases, with 16 bases lying between them.

V and J are TRBV19 and TRBJ2-1; tentatively, D is TRBD2 (6 bases). The CDR3 loop spans 15 amino acids. The ends were cut back, 3 bases at V and 3 bases at J, with 12 bases in the middle. Germline V CDR1 and CDR2: LNHDA, SQIVND (reference sequence). The DNA for the CDR3 is TGTGCCAGTAGTATGACCCGGGAGAGCTACAATGAGCAGTTCTTC. Its protein is CASSMTRESYNEQFF.

The chain joins TRBV10-3 to TRBJ1-6, with 8 bases aligning to TRBD1. The CDR3 loop spans 13 amino acids. V was clipped by 8 bases and J by 10 bases; unmatched bases: 7. Germline V CDR1 and CDR2: ENHRY, SYGVKD. DNA of the CDR3: TGTGCCATCGGCGACAGGGGTGGGTCACCCCTCCACTTT. It specifies CAIGDRGGSPLHF.

This clonotype has more than one count but fewer than ten. The J gene is TRBJ2-1, the V gene TRBV24-1; possibly TRBD1 or TRBD2 for D (5 bases each). Germline lookup yields CDR1 KGHDR and CDR2 SFDVKD. Trimming cost V 3 bases and J 6 bases, with 11 bases left between them. This CDR3 is built from 14 residues. CDR3: CATSDPGTINEQFF. CDR3 sequence (DNA): TGTGCCACCAGTGATCCCGGGACCATCAATGAGCAGTTCTTC.

This clonotype occurred a few times. V and J are TRBV4-1 and TRBJ2-3, with D uncertain. CDR1 is MGHRA and CDR2 is YSYEKL in the germline V gene. The length of the CDR3 is 14 residues. V was clipped by 1 base and J by 2 bases, with 7 bases between them. The chain's CDR3 is CASSQAIITDTQYF. The CDR3 DNA sequence: TGCGCCAGCAGCCAAGCCATCATCACAGATACGCAGTATTTT.

This sequence joins TRBV2 and TRBJ2-3; possible D gene TRBD1, 6 bases. Between the trimmed V and J ends, which lost 4 bases and 4 bases, there was a span of 12 bases. The CDR3 contains 14 residues. Looked up from germline, CDR1 is SNHLY and CDR2 is FYNNEI. The CDR3: CASSGGGLADTQYF. Here the CDR3 DNA reads TGTGCCAGCAGTGGTGGGGGCTTGGCAGATACGCAGTATTTT.

As to this clonotype: This clone may be a read error of a much larger clone one base away. DNA for the CDR3: TGTGCCAGCAGTTACTCGGTAGGGTCCTACGAGCAGTACTTC. This gives the protein CASSYSVGSYEQYF. The chain links TRBV6-5 to TRBJ2-7; D uncertain. V was cut by 0 bases and J by 1 base, with 7 bases left in between. Germline V gene sequence: CDR1 MNHEY, CDR2 SVGAGI. The CDR3 is 14 amino acids.

V gene TRBV4-3 combines with J gene TRBJ1-3, with a weak D call TRBD1 (5 bases). Germline V gene data show CDR1 as LGHNA and CDR2 as YSLEER. The V end lost 0 bases, the J end lost 0 bases, and 9 bases lay between the germline ends. The length of the CDR3 is 16 residues. CDR3 sequence reads: CASSQEVDNSGNTIYF. CDR3 bases: TGCGCCAGCAGCCAAGAAGTGGACAACTCTGGAAACACCATATATTTT.

This clonotype appeared a few times. The rearrangement joins TRBV6-6 to TRBJ2-2, with D maybe TRBD2 (6 bases). V shed 7 bases and J shed 3 bases, with 21 bases lying between them. Germline CDR1 MNHNY, CDR2 SVGAGI (reference sequence). The CDR3 is 17 residues long. CDR3 sequence (DNA): TGTGCCAGCACCGCCTCTTTACATTCGGGAGACACCGGGGAGCTGTTTTTT. Its translation is CASTASLHSGDTGELFF.

This clonotype is a singleton in its sample. The CDR3 protein is CASSGGTGGAETQYF. The CDR3 coding sequence is TGTGCCAGCAGCGGGGGGACAGGGGGTGCGGAGACCCAGTACTTC. This chain joins TRBV7-9 and TRBJ2-5; TRBD1 matches 11 bases. Germline-derived CDR1 and CDR2 are SEHNR and FQNEAQ (reference sequence). The CDR3 is 15 residues long. Trimming removed 5 bases from V and 5 bases from J; junction bases left unmatched: 7.

Many counts were recorded for this clonotype. V gene TRBV6-2 or TRBV6-3 combines with J gene TRBJ2-3; D is perhaps TRBD2 (6 bases). The CDR3 length is 15 residues. CDR1 MNHEY and CDR2 SVGEGT come from the germline V gene. Trimming pared 0 bases from V and 4 bases from J, leaving 11 bases between. The CDR3 DNA sequence: TGTGCCAGCAGTTACTCGTTGGAGGGAGCAGATACGCAGTATTTT. This gives the protein CASSYSLEGADTQYF.

This clonotype was seen ten or more times. The chain recombines TRBV7-2 with TRBJ2-1; 10 bases fit TRBD2. The CDR3 covers 15 residues. The germline CDR1 and CDR2 sequences are SGHTA and FQGNSA. J was trimmed by 7 bases and V by 6 bases; bases with no gene match: 9. In DNA form, the CDR3 reads TGTGCCAGCAGGCACCTAGCGGGAGCGGGTAATGAGCAGTTCTTC. As protein: CASRHLAGAGNEQFF.